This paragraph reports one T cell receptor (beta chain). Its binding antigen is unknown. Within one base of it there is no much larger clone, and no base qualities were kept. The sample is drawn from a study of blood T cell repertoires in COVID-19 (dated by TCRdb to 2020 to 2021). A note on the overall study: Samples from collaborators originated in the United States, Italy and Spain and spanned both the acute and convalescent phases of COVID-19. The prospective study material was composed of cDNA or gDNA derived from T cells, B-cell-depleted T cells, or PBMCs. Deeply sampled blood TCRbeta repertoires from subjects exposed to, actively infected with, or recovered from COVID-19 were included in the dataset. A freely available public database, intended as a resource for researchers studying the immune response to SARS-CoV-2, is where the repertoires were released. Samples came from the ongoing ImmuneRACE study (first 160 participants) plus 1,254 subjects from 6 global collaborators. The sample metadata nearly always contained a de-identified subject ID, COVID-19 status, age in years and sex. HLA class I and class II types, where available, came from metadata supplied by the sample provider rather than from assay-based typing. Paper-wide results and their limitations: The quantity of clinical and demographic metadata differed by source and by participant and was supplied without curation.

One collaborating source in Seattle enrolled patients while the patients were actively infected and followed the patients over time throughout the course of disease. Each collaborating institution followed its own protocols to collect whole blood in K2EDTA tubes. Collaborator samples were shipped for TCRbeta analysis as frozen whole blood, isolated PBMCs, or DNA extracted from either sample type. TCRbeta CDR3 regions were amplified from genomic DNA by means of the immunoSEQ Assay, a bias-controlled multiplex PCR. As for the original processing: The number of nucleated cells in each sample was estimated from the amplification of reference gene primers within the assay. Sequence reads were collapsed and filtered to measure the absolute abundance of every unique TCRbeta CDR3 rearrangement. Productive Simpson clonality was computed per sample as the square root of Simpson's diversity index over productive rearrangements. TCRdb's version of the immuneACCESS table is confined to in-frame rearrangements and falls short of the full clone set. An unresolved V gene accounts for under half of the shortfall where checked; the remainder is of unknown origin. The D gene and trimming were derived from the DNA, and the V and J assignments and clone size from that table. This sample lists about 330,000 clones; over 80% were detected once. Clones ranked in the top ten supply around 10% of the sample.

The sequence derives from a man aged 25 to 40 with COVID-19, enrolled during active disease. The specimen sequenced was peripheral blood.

The DNA sequence is given as TGTGCCAGTAGGGGTTCAGGGTATTATACGCAGTATTTT. It is translated as CASRGSGYYTQYF. The V gene is TRBV28 and the J gene is TRBJ2-3, and the D gene may be TRBD1, 5 bases matching. CDR1 and CDR2 are read off the germline V gene as MDHEN and SYDVKM. The CDR3, cysteine through phenylalanine, is 13 amino acids long. The read is trimmed to its CDR3 DNA, 39 bases read in frame from base 1. V and J are truncated by 9 bases and 7 bases respectively, leaving an intervening sequence of 17 bases.